Presented here are 19 T cell receptor beta chains from one specimen sequenced in a study of T cell responses to AZD1222 COVID-19 vaccine. Clones were read by immunoSEQ multiplex PCR, and TCRdb kept only the in-frame ones, dropping some. The repertoire consists of under 150,000 clones, with approximately 91% occurring once and the leading ten covering under 35%. The source material was peripheral blood, sampled on day 0 of AZD1222 vaccination. The receptors originated from an adult in good health.

This clone was observed once. The rearrangement links TRBV7-2 to TRBJ2-5; TRBD2 aligns across 8 bases. This CDR3 is built from 18 residues. V lost 2 bases, J lost 3 bases, and 14 bases stayed unmatched. CDR1 SGHTA and CDR2 FQGNSA come from the germline V gene. In nucleotides, the CDR3 is TGTGCCAGCAGCTTAATTTCCCGTGGCGGGGGGCCTAAAGAGACCCAGTACTTC. Protein product: CASSLISRGGGPKETQYF.

V usage is TRBV12-3 or TRBV12-4 and J usage is TRBJ2-5, with D perhaps matching TRBD2 (6 bases). V shed 2 bases and J shed 3 bases, with 7 bases lying between them. The CDR3 length is 13 residues. CDR3 loop: CASSLWTKETQYF. CDR3 in DNA: TGTGCCAGCAGTTTATGGACTAAAGAGACCCAGTACTTC.

This chain joins TRBV7-3 and TRBJ2-3; D possibly uses TRBD1 or TRBD2 (6 bases each). Germline V gene lookup returns CDR1 SGHTA and CDR2 FQGTGA. The CDR3 is 14 amino acids. Trimming left V 6 bases short and J 3 bases short, with 13 bases between. CDR3 residues: CASSLTGRTDTQYF. The CDR3 nucleotides are TGTGCCAGCAGTCTCACAGGGAGGACAGATACGCAGTATTTT. The full variable domain, completed using reference TRBV7-3 and TRBJ2-3, is GAGVSQTPSNKVTEKGKYVELRCDPISGHTALYWYRQSLGQGPEFLIYFQGTGAADDSGLPNDRFFAVRPEGSVSTLKIQRTERGDSAVYLCASSLTGRTDTQYFGPGTRLTVL.

The V gene is TRBV7-6, the J gene TRBJ2-3; no definite D call. This CDR3 spans 15 amino acids. Trimming stripped 5 bases from V and 0 bases from J, with 12 bases between. Germline V lookup: CDR1 SGHVS, CDR2 FNYEAQ. The CDR3 region is CASSPTATSTDTQYF. CDR3 bases: TGTGCCAGCAGCCCGACGGCCACTAGCACAGATACGCAGTATTTT.

This chain links TRBV19 with TRBJ1-1; tentative D call: TRBD1 (6 bases). Germline V gene data show CDR1 as LNHDA and CDR2 as SQIVND (reference sequence). The V end lost 3 bases, the J end lost 4 bases, and 9 bases lay between the germline ends. This CDR3 spans 13 amino acids. DNA of the CDR3: TGTGCCAGTAGTATCGGAGGGGGCACTGAAGCTTTCTTT. Protein sequence: CASSIGGGTEAFF. The full variable domain, its missing parts supplied by reference TRBV19 and TRBJ1-1, is DGGITQSPKYLFRKEGQNVTLSCEQNLNHDAMYWYRQDPGQGLRLIYYSQIVNDFQKGDIAEGYSVSREKKESFPLTVTSAQKNPTAFYLCASSIGGGTEAFFGQGTRLTVV.

V gene TRBV14 combines with J gene TRBJ2-5; TRBD2 might be the D (6 bases). The germline V gene encodes CDR1 SGHDN and CDR2 FVKESK. V lost 0 bases, J lost 4 bases, and 15 bases lay in between. There are 16 residues in the CDR3. The CDR3 protein is CASSQDVGTAGETQYF. The CDR3 nucleotides are TGTGCCAGCAGCCAAGATGTTGGAACAGCGGGAGAGACCCAGTACTTC.

The CDR3 here is CASSYSRRFDTEAFF. CDR3 nucleotides: TGTGCCAGCAGTTACTCGCGCCGGTTTGACACTGAAGCTTTCTTT. The J gene is TRBJ1-1, the V gene TRBV6-5; unclear D gene. This CDR3 is built from 15 residues. Trimming pared 0 bases from V and 3 bases from J, leaving 11 bases between. From germline, CDR1 is MNHEY and CDR2 SVGAGI.

The chain couples TRBV24-1 to TRBJ2-5; 11 positions agree with TRBD2. Trimming removed 9 bases from V and 5 bases from J; junction bases left unmatched: 7. The CDR3 covers 14 residues. Germline assignment: CDR1 KGHDR and CDR2 SFDVKD. CDR3 DNA sequence: TGTGCCACCCCCCCTAGCGGGAGGTCGGAGACCCAGTACTTC. This sequence encodes CATPPSGRSETQYF.

Only one count was recorded for this clone. The sample holds other DNA sequences that translate to the same CDR3. The chain combines TRBV5-4 with TRBJ2-1; TRBD2 aligns across 7 bases. Germline V gene data show CDR1 as SGHNT and CDR2 as YYREEE (reference sequence). The CDR3 extends over 16 amino acids. Unmatched junction bases numbered 3, after V lost 0 bases and J lost 0 bases. The CDR3 DNA follows: TGTGCCAGCAGCTTGGATGGCGGGAGCTCCTACAATGAGCAGTTCTTC. This translates into CASSLDGGSSYNEQFF. Complete variable domain (other parts from reference TRBV5-4 and TRBJ2-1): ETGVTQSPTHLIKTRGQQVTLRCSSQSGHNTVSWYQQALGQGPQFIFQYYREEENGRGNFPPRFSGLQFPNYSSELNVNALELDDSALYLCASSLDGGSSYNEQFFGPGTRLTVL.

The chain couples TRBV23-1 to TRBJ1-6, with D perhaps TRBD1 (5 bases). TRBV23-1 is treated as an ORF (open reading frame) with a function not yet certain. Trimming shortened V by 3 bases and J by 9 bases, and 18 bases separated the two germline ends. The CDR3 consists of 16 residues. CDR3 protein: CASSQSIWQGRSPLHF. CDR3 nucleotide sequence: TGCGCCAGCAGTCAGTCAATCTGGCAGGGACGTTCACCCCTCCACTTT.

The chain is built from TRBV3-1 (or the pseudogene TRBV3-2) and TRBJ2-7; D may be TRBD2 (6 bases). Per germline, CDR1 LGHDT and CDR2 YNNKEL (reference sequence). The CDR3 is 12 amino acids. The CDR3 spells CAIDGGTYEQYF. DNA of the CDR3: TGTGCGATAGACGGCGGGACTTACGAGCAGTACTTC.

This sequence joins TRBV6-5 and TRBJ1-1, with 9 bases identical to TRBD1. CDR1 and CDR2 (germline): MNHEY, SVGAGI. This CDR3 comprises 16 residues. Unmatched junction bases numbered 11, after V lost 4 bases and J lost 5 bases. CDR3 loop: CASSLFSSTGGTEAFF. In DNA, the CDR3 is TGTGCCAGCAGTTTATTCAGCTCGACAGGGGGTACTGAAGCTTTCTTT.

This clone showed up just once. V usage is TRBV6-5 and J usage is TRBJ2-3, with D possibly TRBD1 on 5 matching bases. The germline CDR1 and CDR2 sequences are MNHEY and SVGAGI. Trimming took off 8 bases at V and 4 bases at J, with 13 bases between the two ends. The CDR3 consists of 13 residues. The CDR3 DNA follows: TGTGCCAGCGTACGGACAAGCGCAGATACGCAGTATTTT. It specifies CASVRTSADTQYF.

CDR3 region: CASRRAGPFNQPQHF. The CDR3 nucleotides are TGTGCCAGCCGTAGAGCGGGCCCATTCAATCAGCCCCAGCATTTT. The genes are TRBV27 and TRBJ1-5; D gene uncertain. V lost 8 bases and J lost 3, with 17 bases in between. Germline V CDR1 and CDR2: MNHEY, SMNVEV (reference sequence). CDR3 length: 15 amino acids.

This clone was counted once. The chain recombines TRBV27 with TRBJ1-2; D perhaps matches TRBD1 (6 bases). V was shortened by 6 bases and J by 2 bases, with 16 bases between the two germline ends. The CDR3 has 15 amino acids. The germline CDR1 and CDR2 sequences are MNHEY and SMNVEV (reference sequence). This CDR3 is CASSEVGGWNYGYTF. The CDR3 DNA reads TGTGCCAGCAGCGAGGTGGGGGGCTGGAACTATGGCTACACCTTC.

The gene calls are TRBV28 and TRBJ1-3; D is unresolved. The CDR3 is 12 amino acids. Between the trimmed V and J ends, which lost 8 bases and 1 base, there was a span of 6 bases. Germline loops: CDR1 MDHEN, CDR2 SYDVKM. The CDR3 protein is CASGPSGNTIYF. CDR3 in DNA: TGTGCCAGCGGCCCTTCTGGAAACACCATATATTTT.

V and J are TRBV11-2 and TRBJ1-2; maybe TRBD1 (5 bases). Trimming pared 2 bases from V and 0 bases from J, leaving 13 bases between. This CDR3 has 16 residues. Germline lookup yields CDR1 SGHAT and CDR2 FQNNGV. CDR3 in DNA: TGTGCCAGCAGCTTAAGTGGGCAGGGAGCTAACTATGGCTACACCTTC. It encodes CASSLSGQGANYGYTF. Supplemented by reference TRBV11-2 and TRBJ1-2, the full variable domain reads EAGVAQSPRYKIIEKRQSVAFWCNPISGHATLYWYQQILGQGPKLLIQFQNNGVVDDSQLPKDRFSAERLKGVDSTLKIQPAKLEDSAVYLCASSLSGQGANYGYTFGSGTRLTVV.

The chain couples TRBV9 to TRBJ2-5; 10 bases fit TRBD2. CDR3 size: 16 residues. Trimming at V came to 2 bases and at J to 4 bases, leaving 8 bases not matched to a gene. CDR1 SGDLS and CDR2 YYNGEE come from the germline V gene. Here the CDR3 DNA reads TGTGCCAGCAGCGTTGCCAGCGGGGGGGGCCCAGAGACCCAGTACTTC. This translates into CASSVASGGGPETQYF.

As regards this clone: A read error may produce the germline difference seen at one junction end. The chain recombines TRBV5-5 with TRBJ1-3, with 8 nucleotides matching TRBD1. The CDR3 totals 14 residues. Per the germline V gene, CDR1 is SGHKS and CDR2 is YYEKEE (reference sequence). The chain's CDR3 is CASSLHGTGSTIYF. The DNA for the CDR3 is TGTGCCAGCAGCCTGCATGGGACAGGAAGCACCATATATTTT.